Detailed here is one TCR beta chain. The target of this receptor is not known. Per-base qualities were not stored, and no clone one base away is much larger. Reading the germline V gene (reference sequence) gives CDR1 LGHDT and CDR2 YNNKEL. The CDR3 runs 17 residues from the cysteine to the phenylalanine. The only DNA kept is the CDR3, 51 bases in frame from the first base. Compared with germline, V lacks 3 bases and J lacks 3 bases; bases without a gene match: 9. The source of the sample is a study of blood T cell repertoires in COVID-19 (dated by TCRdb to the early 2020s). Turning to the overall study: Collaborator samples came from the United States, Italy and Spain and covered acute and convalescent phases of COVID-19. The material from the prospective study consisted of cDNA or gDNA derived from T cells, B-cell-depleted T cells, or PBMCs. The dataset comprised deeply sampled blood TCRbeta repertoires from subjects exposed to, actively infected with, or recovered from COVID-19. The repertoires were made available in a free public database intended to serve as a resource for research on the immune response to SARS-CoV-2. The samples were drawn from the first 160 participants of the ongoing ImmuneRACE study and from 1,254 subjects provided by 6 global collaborators. A de-identified subject ID, COVID-19 status, age in years and sex were almost always included in the sample metadata. Where available, HLA class I and class II types were taken from metadata supplied by the sample provider and were not determined by assay-based typing. Overall study outcomes, separate from this receptor: The quantity of clinical and demographic metadata differed by source and by participant and was supplied without curation.

TCRbeta CDR3 regions were amplified from genomic DNA using the immunoSEQ Assay, a bias-controlled multiplex PCR. Turning to the authors' computational methods: Within the assay, amplification of reference gene primers was used to estimate how many nucleated cells each sample contained. To quantify the absolute abundance of each unique TCRbeta CDR3 rearrangement, sequence reads were collapsed and filtered. For each sample, productive Simpson clonality was calculated as the square root of Simpson's diversity index across productive rearrangements. TCRdb holds this immuneACCESS table with in-frame rearrangements only. Some clones are missing; in checked studies, unresolved V genes explain under half, and the rest has no known cause. The D gene and trimming were derived from the DNA, and the V and J assignments and clone size from that table. The table for this sample lists 170,000 or so clones; roughly 84% of them were counted only once. Jointly, the top ten make up 1.5% of the sample.

Whole blood was collected in K2EDTA tubes by collaborating institutions according to the institutions' own protocols. For TCRbeta analysis, collaborator samples were shipped as frozen whole blood, as isolated PBMCs, or as DNA extracted from either sample type. The rearranged chain carries TRBV3-1 (or the pseudogene TRBV3-2) and TRBJ1-5, and TRBD1 aligns with 9 junction nucleotides. The specimen sequenced was peripheral blood. The clonotype originates from a human donor in a cohort sampled during active COVID-19. CDR3 reads: CASSQQDRGDFNQPQHF. The DNA reads TGTGCCAGCAGCCAGCAGGACAGGGGAGATTTCAATCAGCCCCAGCATTTT.